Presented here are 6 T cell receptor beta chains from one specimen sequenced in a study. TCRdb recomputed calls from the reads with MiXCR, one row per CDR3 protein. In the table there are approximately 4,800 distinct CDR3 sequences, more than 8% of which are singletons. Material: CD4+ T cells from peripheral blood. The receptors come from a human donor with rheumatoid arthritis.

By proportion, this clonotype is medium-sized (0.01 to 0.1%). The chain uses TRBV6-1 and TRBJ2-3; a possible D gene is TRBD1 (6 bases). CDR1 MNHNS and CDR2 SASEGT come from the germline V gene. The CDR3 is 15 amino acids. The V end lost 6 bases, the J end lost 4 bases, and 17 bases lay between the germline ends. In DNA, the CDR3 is TGTGCCAGCAGAGAACCGGGACAATCGGCAGATACGCAGTATTTT. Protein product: CASREPGQSADTQYF.

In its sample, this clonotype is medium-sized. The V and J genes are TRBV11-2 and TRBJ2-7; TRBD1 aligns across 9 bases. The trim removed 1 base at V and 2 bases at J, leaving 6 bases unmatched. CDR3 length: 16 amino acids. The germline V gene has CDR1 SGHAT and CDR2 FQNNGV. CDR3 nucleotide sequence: TGTGCCAGCAGCTTAGGGACAAGGACAGGGGCCTACGAGCAGTACTTC. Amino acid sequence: CASSLGTRTGAYEQYF.

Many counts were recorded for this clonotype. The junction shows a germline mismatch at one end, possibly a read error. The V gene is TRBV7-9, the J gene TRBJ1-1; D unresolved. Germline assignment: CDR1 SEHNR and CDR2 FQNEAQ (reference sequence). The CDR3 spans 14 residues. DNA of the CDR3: TGTGCCAGCAGCTTAGTCCCCCCCAGCACTGAAGCCTTCTTT. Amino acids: CASSLVPPSTEAFF. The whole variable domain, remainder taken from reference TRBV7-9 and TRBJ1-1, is DTGVSQNPRHKITKRGQNVTFRCDPISEHNRLYWYRQTLGQGPEFLTYFQNEAQLEKSRLLSDRFSAERPKGSFSTLEIQRTEQGDSAMYLCASSLVPPSTEAFFGQGTRLTVV.

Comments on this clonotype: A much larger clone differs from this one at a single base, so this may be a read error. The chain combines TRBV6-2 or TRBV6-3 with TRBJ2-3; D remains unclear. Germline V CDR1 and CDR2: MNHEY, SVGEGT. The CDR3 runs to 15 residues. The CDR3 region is CASSYGETSTDTQCF. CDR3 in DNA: TGTGCCAGCAGTTACGGTGAGACCAGCACAGATACGCAGTGTTTT.

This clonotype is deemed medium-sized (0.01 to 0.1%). The CDR3 protein is CSARDWDSTYEQYF. CDR3 DNA sequence: TGCAGTGCTAGAGATTGGGACTCCACCTACGAGCAGTACTTC. The chain links TRBV20-1 to TRBJ2-7, with a possible D match to TRBD2 (6 bases). V lost 0 bases and J lost 2, with 11 bases in between. The germline CDR1 and CDR2 sequences are DFQATT and SNEGSKA (reference sequence). The CDR3 is 14 amino acids.

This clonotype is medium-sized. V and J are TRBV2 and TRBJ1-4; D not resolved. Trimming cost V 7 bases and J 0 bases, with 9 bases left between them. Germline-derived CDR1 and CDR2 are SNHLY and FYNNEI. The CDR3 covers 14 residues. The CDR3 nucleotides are TGTGCCAGCAAACCCAGTACAACTAATGAAAAACTGTTTTTT. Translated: CASKPSTTNEKLFF.